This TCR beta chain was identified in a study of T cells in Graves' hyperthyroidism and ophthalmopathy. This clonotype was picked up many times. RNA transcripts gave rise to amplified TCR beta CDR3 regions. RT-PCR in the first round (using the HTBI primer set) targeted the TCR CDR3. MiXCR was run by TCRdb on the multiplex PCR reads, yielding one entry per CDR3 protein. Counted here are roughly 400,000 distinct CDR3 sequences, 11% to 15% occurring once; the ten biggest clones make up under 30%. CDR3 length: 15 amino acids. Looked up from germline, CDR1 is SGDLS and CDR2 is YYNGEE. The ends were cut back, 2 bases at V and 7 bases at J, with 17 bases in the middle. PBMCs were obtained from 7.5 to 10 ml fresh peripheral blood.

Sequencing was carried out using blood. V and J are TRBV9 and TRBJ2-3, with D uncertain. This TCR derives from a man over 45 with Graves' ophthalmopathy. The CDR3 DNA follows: TGTGCCAGCAGCGTCGGTATTCCCAAAACAAATACGCAGTATTTT. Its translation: CASSVGIPKTNTQYF.